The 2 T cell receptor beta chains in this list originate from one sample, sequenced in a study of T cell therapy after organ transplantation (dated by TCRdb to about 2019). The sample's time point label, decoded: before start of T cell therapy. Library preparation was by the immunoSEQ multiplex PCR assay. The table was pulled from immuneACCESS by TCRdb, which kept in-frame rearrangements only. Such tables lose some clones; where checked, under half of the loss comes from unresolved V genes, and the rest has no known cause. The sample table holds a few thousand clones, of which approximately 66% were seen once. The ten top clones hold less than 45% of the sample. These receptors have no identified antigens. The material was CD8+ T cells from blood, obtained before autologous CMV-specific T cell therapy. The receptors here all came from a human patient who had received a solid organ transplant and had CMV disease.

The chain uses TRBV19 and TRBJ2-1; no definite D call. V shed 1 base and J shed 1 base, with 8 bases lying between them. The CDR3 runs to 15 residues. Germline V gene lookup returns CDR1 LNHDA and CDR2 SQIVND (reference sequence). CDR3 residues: CASSIAGGSYNEQFF. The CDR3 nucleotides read TGTGCCAGTAGTATAGCGGGTGGGTCCTACAATGAGCAGTTCTTC.

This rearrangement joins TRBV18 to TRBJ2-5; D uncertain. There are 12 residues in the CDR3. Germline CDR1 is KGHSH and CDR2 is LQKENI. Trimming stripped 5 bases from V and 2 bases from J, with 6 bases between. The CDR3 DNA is TGTGCCAGCTCAACGGATCAAGAGACCCAGTACTTC. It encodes CASSTDQETQYF.